The 11 T cell receptor beta chains in this list originate from one sample, sequenced in a study of CD8+ T cells in alopecia areata. This sample's treatment: oral pan-JAK inhibitor, 5-10 mg twice daily. Reverse transcription of extracted RNA yielded cDNA, which provided the sequencing template. Data came from immunoSEQ multiplex PCR; TCRdb stores just in-frame clones and leaves some out. Of 150,000 to 200,000 clones listed, 45% to 75% are singletons. Sequenced material: CD4+ T cells sorted from blood, taken at week 4, from a patient treated with tofacitinib. The receptors were sampled from a human donor with alopecia areata.

V is TRBV2 and J is TRBJ1-2, with D uncertain. Looked up from germline, CDR1 is SNHLY and CDR2 is FYNNEI. V lost 3 bases and J lost 8, with 4 bases in between. The CDR3 runs to 10 residues. Written as DNA, the CDR3 is TGTGCCAGCAGTGATAAAGGCTACACCTTC. It yields the protein CASSDKGYTF.

This clone was seen a handful of times. This chain joins TRBV4-1 and TRBJ2-6; no firm D call. Trimming pared 1 base from V and 0 bases from J, leaving 10 bases between. Germline assignment: CDR1 MGHRA and CDR2 YSYEKL. This CDR3 region has 17 residues. CDR3 DNA: TGCGCCAGCAGCCAAGGTCCCTACAGCTCTGGGGCCAACGTCCTGACTTTC. It is translated as CASSQGPYSSGANVLTF.

The chain links TRBV29-1 to TRBJ2-4; perhaps TRBD1 as D (5 bases). The CDR3 length is 16 residues. Germline values: CDR1 SQVTM, CDR2 ANQGSEA. V lost 5 bases, J lost 1 base, and 18 bases lay in between. CDR3 nucleotides: TGCAGCGTTTCGTCAGGACATGTGGTTGCCAAAAACATTCAGTACTTC. Amino acid sequence: CSVSSGHVVAKNIQYF. Full variable domain (missing parts from reference TRBV29-1 and TRBJ2-4): SAVISQKPSRDICQRGTSLTIQCQVDSQVTMMFWYRQQPGQSLTLIATANQGSEATYESGFVIDKFPISRPNLTFSTLTVSNMSPEDSSIYLCSVSSGHVVAKNIQYFGAGTRLSVL.

The chain joins TRBV27 to TRBJ2-2, with 7 bases matching TRBD2. The V and J ends lost 6 bases and 6 bases, in that order; junction bases with no gene match: 10. The CDR3 length is 15 residues. The germline CDR1 and CDR2 sequences are MNHEY and SMNVEV (reference sequence). The CDR3 DNA reads as TGTGCCAGCAGCCTACGGGGGGTAGTCGCCGGGGAGCTGTTTTTT. Its protein is CASSLRGVVAGELFF.

This chain joins TRBV13 and TRBJ1-5; 8 bases map to TRBD1. CDR1 and CDR2 from the germline V gene are PRHDT and FYEKMQ (reference sequence). The V segment lost 5 bases and the J segment 4 bases; nucleotides outside the gene matches: 7. This CDR3 has 15 residues. CDR3 bases: TGTGCCAGCAGCCCCGGACAGGGAAGAAATCAGCCCCAGCATTTT. Amino acids: CASSPGQGRNQPQHF.

This chain joins TRBV29-1 and TRBJ1-1; D is ambiguous. CDR1 is SQVTM and CDR2 is ANQGSEA in the germline V gene. This CDR3 spans 12 amino acids. CDR3 in amino acids: CGGISGNTEAFF. As DNA, the CDR3 is TGCGGAGGGATCTCGGGGAACACTGAAGCTTTCTTT.

CDR3 sequence: CAWSGMLETQYF. The CDR3 DNA follows: TGTGCCTGGAGTGGAATGCTGGAGACCCAGTACTTC. This chain links TRBV30 with TRBJ2-5; D unclear. The CDR3 is 12 residues long. Germline values: CDR1 GTSNPN, CDR2 SVGIG (reference sequence). The ends were cut back, 1 base at V and 5 bases at J, with 8 bases in the middle.

This chain links TRBV29-1 with TRBJ1-6; TRBD1 is a possible D gene (6 bases). The ends were cut back, 6 bases at V and 14 bases at J, with 26 bases in the middle. Germline values: CDR1 SQVTM, CDR2 ANQGSEA. The CDR3 contains 15 residues. CDR3 sequence (DNA): TGCAGCGTGGAGGGACAAGCCTACAACTGGGTGGCCCTCCACTTT. This sequence encodes CSVEGQAYNWVALHF. Drawing the rest from reference TRBV29-1 and TRBJ1-6, the complete variable domain is SAVISQKPSRDICQRGTSLTIQCQVDSQVTMMFWYRQQPGQSLTLIATANQGSEATYESGFVIDKFPISRPNLTFSTLTVSNMSPEDSSIYLCSVEGQAYNWVALHFGNGTRLTVT.

The rearrangement joins TRBV7-9 to TRBJ1-2; TRBD1 might be the D (5 bases). The V and J ends lost 4 bases and 7 bases respectively, with 10 bases between them. Per the germline V gene, CDR1 is SEHNR and CDR2 is FQNEAQ (reference sequence). The CDR3 spans 12 residues. In nucleotides, the CDR3 is TGTGCCAGCAGCTCCGACAGATTTGGCTACACCTTC. This gives the protein CASSSDRFGYTF.

Notes on this clone: This sample also contains other DNA sequences that code for the same CDR3. The chain carries TRBV29-1 and TRBJ2-2, with 10 bases identical to TRBD1. This CDR3 has 13 amino acids. CDR1 is SQVTM and CDR2 is ANQGSEA in the germline V gene. J lost 4 bases, V lost 7 bases, and 3 bases had no gene match. The CDR3, as DNA: TGCAGCGCGGACAGGGGGGGCACCGGGGAGCTGTTTTTT. Residues: CSADRGGTGELFF.

This chain connects TRBV29-1 to TRBJ2-3, with D perhaps TRBD1 or TRBD2 (5 bases each). The CDR3 has 11 amino acids. The V gene's germline CDR1 is SQVTM and CDR2 ANQGSEA. Trimming stripped 2 bases from V and 10 bases from J, with 10 bases between. The CDR3 DNA is TGCAGCGTTGAAACCGAGGGACCGCAGTATTTT. It translates to CSVETEGPQYF.